These T cell receptor beta chains were read from a single sample in a study of blood T cell repertoires in COVID-19. The assay was immunoSEQ multiplex PCR, and TCRdb's table has in-frame clones only and misses some. The sample holds about 140,000 clones, 80% seen once. The sample consisted of peripheral blood. The origin of the receptors is an older man who had recovered from COVID-19. CDR3s include the opening cysteine and the closing phenylalanine or tryptophan.

V: TRBV18; J: TRBJ2-3; CDR3: CASSKLAGGRGEDTQYF
V: TRBV24-1; J: TRBJ2-3; CDR3: CATSDGTASSTDTQYF
V: TRBV6-4; J: TRBJ2-3; CDR3: CASSGQGTDTQYF
V: TRBV19; J: TRBJ1-1; CDR3: CASSIRDWDTEAFF
V: TRBV5-1; J: TRBJ2-7; CDR3: CASRPLAVYSYEQYF
V: TRBV6-5; J: TRBJ2-7; CDR3: CASSYSVGGSGYEQYF
V: TRBV19; J: TRBJ1-4; CDR3: CASRGQENEKLFF
V: TRBV19; J: TRBJ2-7; CDR3: CASSIDRGLPMDEQYF
V: TRBV21-1; J: TRBJ2-5; CDR3: CASSNEGVETQYF
V: TRBV9; J: TRBJ2-5; CDR3: CASSAQGGAEETQYF
V: TRBV12-3/TRBV12-4; J: TRBJ2-1; CDR3: CASSFGLTYEQFF
V: TRBV7-2; J: TRBJ2-7; CDR3: CASSLGWQGAVEQYF
V: TRBV19; J: TRBJ2-7; CDR3: CASSRVLGTYEQYF
V: TRBV7-6; J: TRBJ2-7; CDR3: CASSLVSGRNYEQYF
V: TRBV12-5; J: TRBJ2-2; CDR3: CASGWASGGNTGELFF
V: TRBV18; J: TRBJ2-7; CDR3: CASSNRGVIDEQYF
V: TRBV7-2; J: TRBJ2-2; CDR3: CASSLAFLGKRELFF
V: TRBV12-3/TRBV12-4; J: TRBJ2-3; CDR3: CASSFVGPDTQYF
V: TRBV30; J: TRBJ2-4; CDR3: CAWSGLQGLGIKNIQYF